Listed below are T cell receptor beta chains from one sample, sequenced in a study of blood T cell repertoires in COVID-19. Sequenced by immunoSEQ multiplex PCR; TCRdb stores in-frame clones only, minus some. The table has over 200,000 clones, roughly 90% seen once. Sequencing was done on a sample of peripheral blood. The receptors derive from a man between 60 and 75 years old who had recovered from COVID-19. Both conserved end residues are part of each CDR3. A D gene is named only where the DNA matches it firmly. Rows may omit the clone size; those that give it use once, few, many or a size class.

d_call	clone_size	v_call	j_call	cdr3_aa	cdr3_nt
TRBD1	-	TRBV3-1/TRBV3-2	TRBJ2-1	CASSSRDRPYNEQFF	TGTGCCAGCAGCTCCCGGGACAGGCCCTACAATGAGCAGTTCTTC
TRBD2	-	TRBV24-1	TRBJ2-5	CATSDSTSGGRNF	TGTGCCACCAGTGACAGCACTAGCGGGGGGAGGAACTTC
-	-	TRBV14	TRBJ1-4	CASSQVRGLGTNEKLFF	TGTGCCAGCAGCCAAGTTCGCGGGTTGGGAACTAATGAAAAACTGTTTTTT
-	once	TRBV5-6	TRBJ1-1	CASSLVGQGPNTEAFF	TGTGCCAGCAGCTTGGTGGGTCAGGGCCCCAACACTGAAGCTTTCTTT
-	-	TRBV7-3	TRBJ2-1	CASSSPGYEQFF	TGTGCCAGCAGCTCCCCCGGGTATGAGCAGTTCTTC
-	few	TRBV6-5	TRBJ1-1	CASSYSLRGRTEAFF	TGTGCCAGCAGTTACTCGTTAAGGGGTCGAACTGAAGCTTTCTTT
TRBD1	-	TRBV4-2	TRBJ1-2	CASSQDLTGGAGGYTF	TGTGCCAGCAGCCAAGATTTGACAGGGGGCGCGGGAGGCTACACCTTC
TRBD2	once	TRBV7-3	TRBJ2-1	CASSPGRAGNEQFF	TGTGCCAGCAGCCCCGGGAGGGCTGGGAATGAGCAGTTCTTC
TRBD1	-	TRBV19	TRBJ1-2	CASSGRQGRYGYTF	TGTGCCAGTAGTGGGCGACAGGGGCGCTATGGCTACACCTTC
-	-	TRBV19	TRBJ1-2	CASSIEAPVGYTF	TGTGCCAGTAGTATAGAGGCCCCCGTCGGCTACACCTTC
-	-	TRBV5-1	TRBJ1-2	CASSLRGGYTF	TGCGCCAGCAGCTTGAGGGGCGGCTACACCTTC
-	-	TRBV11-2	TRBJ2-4	CASSSGGLAKNIQYF	TGTGCCAGCAGCTCAGGCGGGCTAGCCAAAAACATTCAGTACTTC
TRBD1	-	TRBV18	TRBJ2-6	CASSPLTGGLGANVLTF	TGTGCCAGCTCACCACTAACAGGGGGCCTTGGGGCCAACGTCCTGACTTTC
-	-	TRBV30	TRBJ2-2	CAVQENTGELFF	TGTGCGGTCCAGGAGAACACCGGGGAGCTGTTTTTT
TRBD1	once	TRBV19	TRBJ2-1	CASSIDGTGSYNEQFF	TGTGCCAGTAGTATAGATGGGACAGGCTCCTACAATGAGCAGTTCTTC
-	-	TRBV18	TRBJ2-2	CASSRDTGELFF	TGTGCCAGCTCCCGGGACACCGGGGAGCTGTTTTTT
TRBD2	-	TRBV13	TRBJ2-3	CASSPSTWGGGSPTDTQYF	TGTGCCAGCAGCCCTTCCACTTGGGGCGGGGGGTCACCCACAGATACGCAGTATTTT
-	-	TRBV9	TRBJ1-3	CASSGMREGRTISSGNTIYF	TGTGCCAGCAGCGGAATGAGGGAGGGTAGAACTATTTCCTCTGGAAACACCATATATTTT
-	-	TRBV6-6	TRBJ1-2	CASIPGRFYGYTF	TGTGCCAGCATCCCAGGGAGGTTTTATGGCTACACCTTC
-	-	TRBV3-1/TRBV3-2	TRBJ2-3	CASSQVRQLGGDTQYF	TGTGCCAGCAGCCAAGTCCGGCAGTTAGGAGGAGATACGCAGTATTTT
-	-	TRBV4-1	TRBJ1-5	CASSQDQARGNQPQHF	TGCGCCAGCAGCCAAGATCAGGCCAGGGGCAATCAGCCCCAGCATTTT
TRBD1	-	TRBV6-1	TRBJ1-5	CASSGLGQGVNQPQHF	TGTGCCAGCAGTGGACTGGGACAGGGGGTGAATCAGCCCCAGCATTTT
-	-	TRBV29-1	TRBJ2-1	CSVVQGYNEQFF	TGCAGCGTAGTACAGGGTTACAATGAGCAGTTCTTC
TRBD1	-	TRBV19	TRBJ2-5	CASSIANRGPETQYF	TGTGCCAGTAGTATAGCAAACAGGGGGCCGGAGACCCAGTACTTC
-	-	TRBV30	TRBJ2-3	CAWTPGITDTQYF	TGTGCCTGGACTCCAGGGATCACAGATACGCAGTATTTT
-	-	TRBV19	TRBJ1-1	CASSHNRGGLSEAFF	TGTGCCAGTAGCCACAACCGGGGGGGGCTTTCTGAAGCTTTCTTT
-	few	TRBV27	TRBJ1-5	CASSQDIRQPQHF	TGTGCCAGCAGCCAGGACATTAGACAGCCCCAGCATTTT
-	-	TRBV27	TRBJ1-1	CASSSGGRKNTEAFF	TGTGCCAGCAGTTCGGGGGGGCGTAAGAACACTGAAGCTTTCTTT
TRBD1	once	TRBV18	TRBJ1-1	CASSPGQEEAFF	TGTGCCAGCTCGCCGGGACAGGAAGAAGCTTTCTTT
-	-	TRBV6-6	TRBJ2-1	CASTELNEQFF	TGTGCCAGCACGGAGTTAAATGAGCAGTTCTTC
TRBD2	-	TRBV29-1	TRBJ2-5	CSGTSGGDKETQYF	TGCAGCGGGACTAGCGGGGGTGATAAAGAGACCCAGTACTTC
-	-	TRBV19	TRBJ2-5	CASSISETQYF	TGTGCCAGTAGTATTTCGGAGACCCAGTACTTC
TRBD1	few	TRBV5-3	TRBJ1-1	CARSPGQGVMNTEAFF	TGTGCCAGAAGCCCCGGACAGGGCGTCATGAACACTGAAGCTTTCTTT
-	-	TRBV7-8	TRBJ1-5	CASSPGLVTNQPQHF	TGTGCCAGCAGCCCAGGCCTGGTCACCAATCAGCCCCAGCATTTT
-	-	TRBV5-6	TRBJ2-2	CASSWQITGELFF	TGTGCCAGCAGCTGGCAGATCACCGGGGAGCTGTTTTTT
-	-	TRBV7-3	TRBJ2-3	CASSEYRDFTDTQYF	TGTGCCAGCAGCGAATACCGGGACTTCACAGATACGCAGTATTTT
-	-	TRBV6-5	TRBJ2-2	CASSPTRPDTGELFF	TGTGCCAGCAGTCCCACTCGCCCGGACACCGGGGAGCTGTTTTTT
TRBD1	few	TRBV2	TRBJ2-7	CASRTFTGTGGFYEQYF	TGTGCCAGCAGGACCTTCACCGGGACAGGGGGCTTCTACGAGCAGTACTTC
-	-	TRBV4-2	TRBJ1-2	CASSQASTGTNYGYTF	TGTGCCAGCAGCCAGGCGTCGACAGGAACTAACTATGGCTACACCTTC
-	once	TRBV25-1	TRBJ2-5	CASSGRETQYF	TGTGCCAGCAGTGGCCGGGAGACCCAGTACTTC
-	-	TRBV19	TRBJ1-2	CASSQLRGGARQYGYTF	TGTGCCAGTAGTCAACTGAGAGGGGGGGCCCGCCAGTATGGCTACACCTTC
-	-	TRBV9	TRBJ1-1	CASSSADTEAFF	TGTGCCAGCAGCTCCGCGGACACTGAAGCTTTCTTT
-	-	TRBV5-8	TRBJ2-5	CASSLKREETQYF	TGTGCCAGCAGCTTGAAAAGAGAAGAGACCCAGTACTTC
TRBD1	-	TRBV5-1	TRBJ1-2	CASSRTGTENYGYTF	TGCGCCAGCAGCCGGACCGGGACAGAGAACTATGGCTACACCTTC
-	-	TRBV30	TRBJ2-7	CAWSLRGNYYEQYF	TGTGCCTGGAGTCTCAGGGGAAACTACTACGAGCAGTACTTC
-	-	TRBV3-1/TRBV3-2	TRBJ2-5	CASSPGWRKETQYF	TGTGCCAGCAGCCCCGGGTGGCGCAAAGAGACCCAGTACTTC
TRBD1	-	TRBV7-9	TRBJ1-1	CASSQGGTAFF	TGTGCCAGCAGCCAGGGGGGAACGGCTTTCTTT
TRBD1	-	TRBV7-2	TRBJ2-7	CASSTGQGMTPYEQYF	TGTGCCAGCAGCACCGGACAGGGAATGACCCCCTACGAGCAGTACTTC
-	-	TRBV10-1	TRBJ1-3	CASTQFSGNTIYF	TGCGCCAGCACCCAGTTCTCTGGAAACACCATATATTTT
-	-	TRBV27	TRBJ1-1	CASSLSGGDTEAFF	TGTGCCAGCAGTTTATCAGGGGGGGACACTGAAGCTTTCTTT
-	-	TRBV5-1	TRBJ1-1	CASSLSTVMNTEAFF	TGCGCCAGCAGCTTATCCACAGTTATGAACACTGAAGCTTTCTTT
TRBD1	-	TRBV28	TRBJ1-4	CASSGTGGVFF	TGTGCCAGCAGCGGGACAGGAGGGGTGTTTTTT
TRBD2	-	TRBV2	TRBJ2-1	CASSEAGGDSRRPSGGGEQFF	TGTGCCAGCAGTGAAGCAGGAGGGGACAGCCGAAGACCTAGCGGGGGTGGTGAGCAGTTCTTC